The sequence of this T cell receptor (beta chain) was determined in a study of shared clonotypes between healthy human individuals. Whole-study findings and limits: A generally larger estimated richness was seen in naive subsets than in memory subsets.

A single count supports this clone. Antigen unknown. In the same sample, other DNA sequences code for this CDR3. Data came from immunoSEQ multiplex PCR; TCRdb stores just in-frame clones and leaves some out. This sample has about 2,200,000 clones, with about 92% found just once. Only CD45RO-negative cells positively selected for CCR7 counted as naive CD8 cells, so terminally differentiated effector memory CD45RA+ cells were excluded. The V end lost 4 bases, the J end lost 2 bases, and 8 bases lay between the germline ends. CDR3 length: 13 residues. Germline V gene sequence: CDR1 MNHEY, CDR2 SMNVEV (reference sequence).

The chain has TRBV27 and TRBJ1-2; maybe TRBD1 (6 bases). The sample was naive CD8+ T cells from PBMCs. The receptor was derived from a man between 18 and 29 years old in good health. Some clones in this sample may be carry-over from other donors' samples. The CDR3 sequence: CASSWGQNYGYTF. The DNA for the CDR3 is TGTGCCAGCAGTTGGGGGCAAAACTATGGCTACACCTTC.